The 26 T cell receptor beta chains below all came from one sample that was sequenced in a study of T cell responses to AZD1222 COVID-19 vaccine. Using immunoSEQ multiplex PCR, the repertoire was profiled, and TCRdb retains in-frame clones only, with some absent. The repertoire includes approximately 160,000 clones, around 90% of them detected once, and 4% to 5.5% sits in the top ten. Sequenced material: peripheral blood, taken on day 0 of AZD1222 vaccination. Receptors were obtained from an adult in good health.

The chain recombines TRBV5-4 with TRBJ2-7, with D tentatively TRBD2 (6 bases). The CDR3 is 14 amino acids. Between the trimmed V and J ends, which lost 2 bases and 2 bases, there was a span of 11 bases. CDR1 is SGHNT, CDR2 YYREEE, per germline (reference sequence). This chain's CDR3 is CASSFSGQAYEQYF. In DNA, the CDR3 is TGTGCCAGCAGCTTTAGCGGCCAGGCCTACGAGCAGTACTTC.

This clone was detected only once. This rearrangement joins TRBV7-6 to TRBJ2-5; D is tentatively TRBD1 or TRBD2 (6 bases each). The CDR3 spans 17 residues. From germline, CDR1 is SGHVS and CDR2 FNYEAQ. Deletions cut 5 bases from V and 5 bases from J, with 24 bases between. The CDR3 protein is CASSPSTAGRGVETQYF. The DNA for the CDR3 is TGTGCCAGCAGCCCTAGTACCGCGGGTAGGGGGGTTGAGACCCAGTACTTC.

This clone appeared a single time. The chain is built from TRBV11-3 and TRBJ2-1; TRBD2 is a possible D gene (5 bases). The CDR3 loop spans 13 amino acids. The V end lost 5 bases, the J end lost 3 bases, and 8 bases lay between the germline ends. CDR1 and CDR2 from the germline V gene are SGHNT and YENEEA. CDR3 in DNA: TGTGCCAGCAGCCGGGGAGTCTACAATGAGCAGTTCTTC. Its translation is CASSRGVYNEQFF. Together with reference TRBV11-3 and TRBJ2-1, the CDR3 gives the full variable domain: EAGVVQSPRYKIIEKKQPVAFWCNPISGHNTLYWYLQNLGQGPELLIRYENEEAVDDSQLPKDRFSAERLKGVDSTLKIQPAELGDSAVYLCASSRGVYNEQFFGPGTRLTVL.

V usage is TRBV28 and J usage is TRBJ1-5, with unresolved D. This CDR3 has 13 amino acids. Between the trimmed V and J ends, which lost 3 bases and 8 bases, there was a span of 11 bases. Germline V gene lookup returns CDR1 MDHEN and CDR2 SYDVKM. CDR3 protein: CASSFLVFEPQHF. The CDR3, as DNA: TGTGCCAGCAGTTTCCTAGTTTTTGAGCCCCAGCATTTT.

The chain recombines TRBV5-1 with TRBJ1-3; maybe TRBD1 (5 bases). Germline CDR1 is SGHRS and CDR2 is YFSETQ. This CDR3 spans 15 amino acids. V lost 0 bases and J lost 5, with 12 bases in between. The CDR3 reads CASSLAGQDRNTIYF. The CDR3 coding sequence is TGCGCCAGCAGCTTGGCTGGACAAGACCGAAACACCATATATTTT. Filled out from reference TRBV5-1 and TRBJ1-3, the complete variable domain reads KAGVTQTPRYLIKTRGQQVTLSCSPISGHRSVSWYQQTPGQGLQFLFEYFSETQRNKGNFPGRFSGRQFSNSRSEMNVSTLELGDSALYLCASSLAGQDRNTIYFGEGSWLTVV.

CDR3 in DNA: TGTGCCAGCAGCCAAAAACGCGGGAGGGCCTACGAGCAGTACTTC. Residues: CASSQKRGRAYEQYF. This chain uses TRBV3-1 (or the pseudogene TRBV3-2) with TRBJ2-7, with TRBD2 matching 9 bases. Germline V CDR1 and CDR2: LGHDT, YNNKEL (reference sequence). The CDR3 is made up of 15 amino acids. V lost 2 bases to trimming and J lost 2 bases; unmatched junction nucleotides: 4.

The V gene is TRBV5-1, the J gene TRBJ1-6; tentatively, D is TRBD1 (6 bases). Germline lookup yields CDR1 SGHRS and CDR2 YFSETQ. The CDR3 length is 15 residues. The V gene lost 1 base and the J gene lost 7 bases, with 12 bases spanning the gap. The CDR3 DNA reads TGCGCCAGCAGCTTGCGACAGGAGGACAATTCACCCCTCCACTTT. This encodes CASSLRQEDNSPLHF.

The rearrangement uses TRBV6-5 and TRBJ2-7; D is unresolved. The germline CDR1 and CDR2 sequences are MNHEY and SVGAGI. Trimming removed 6 bases at V and 12 bases at J, with 15 bases between. The CDR3 spans 11 residues. CDR3 sequence reads: CASSNLNSGYF. The CDR3 nucleotides are TGTGCCAGCAGCAACCTCAACTCGGGGTACTTC.

V and J are TRBV3-1 (or the pseudogene TRBV3-2) and TRBJ2-7; 7 positions match TRBD2. The CDR3 length is 14 residues. Germline CDR1 is LGHDT and CDR2 is YNNKEL (reference sequence). With 5 bases clipped from V and 0 bases from J, the junction kept 4 bases outside the gene matches. CDR3 loop: CASSASGGSYEQYF. CDR3 DNA sequence: TGTGCCAGCAGCGCCTCGGGGGGCTCCTACGAGCAGTACTTC.

The V gene is TRBV7-3, the J gene TRBJ2-1; no clear D. Germline V CDR1 and CDR2: SGHTA, FQGTGA. The CDR3 spans 15 residues. The V end was cut by 0 bases, the J end by 3 bases, with 9 bases between. The CDR3, as DNA: TGTGCCAGCAGCTTAACGGGCGGATTCTACAATGAGCAGTTCTTC. Protein sequence: CASSLTGGFYNEQFF.

This chain links TRBV7-9 with TRBJ2-1, with 11 bases that match TRBD2. V shed 11 bases, J shed 7 bases, and the junction held 19 bases outside the gene matches. The length of the CDR3 is 17 residues. Germline V gene sequence: CDR1 SEHNR, CDR2 FQNEAQ (reference sequence). The CDR3 protein is CASPRLAGSDLGNEQFF. For the CDR3, the DNA is TGTGCCTCCCCGAGACTAGCGGGATCGGATTTGGGTAATGAGCAGTTCTTC.

The chain is built from TRBV7-9 and TRBJ2-1; 13 bases are a match to TRBD2. There are 16 residues in the CDR3. In germline, CDR1 is SEHNR, CDR2 FQNEAQ (reference sequence). The V gene end was trimmed by 5 bases and the J gene end by 3 bases; junction bases not matched to a gene: 4. Here the CDR3 reads CASSLTSGRVYNEQFF. CDR3 DNA sequence: TGTGCCAGCAGCCTTACTAGCGGGAGGGTCTACAATGAGCAGTTCTTC.

The chain couples TRBV19 to TRBJ2-1, with D hard to call. From germline, CDR1 is LNHDA and CDR2 SQIVND (reference sequence). CDR3 size: 13 residues. V lost 5 bases, J lost 7 bases, and 12 bases lay in between. CDR3 in amino acids: CASSLNSLNEQFF. CDR3 sequence (DNA): TGTGCCAGTAGTTTGAACAGTTTAAATGAGCAGTTCTTC.

The CDR3 protein is CASSSLPEGSSYEQYF. CDR3 coding DNA: TGTGCCAGCAGCTCGTTACCAGAGGGAAGCTCCTACGAGCAGTACTTC. J is TRBJ2-7 and V is TRBV5-5, with a tentative D call TRBD2 (5 bases). Germline CDR1 is SGHKS and CDR2 is YYEKEE (reference sequence). V lost 3 bases, J lost 0 bases, and 16 bases lay in between. This CDR3 contains 16 residues.

The chain is built from TRBV5-4 and TRBJ1-2, with TRBD1 as a possible D gene (5 bases). Germline CDR1 and CDR2: SGHNT and YYREEE (reference sequence). The CDR3 has 14 residues. Trimming pared 6 bases from V and 4 bases from J, leaving 16 bases between. The CDR3 sequence is CASTPSVGGYGYTF. CDR3 bases: TGTGCCAGCACCCCCAGTGTGGGGGGCTATGGCTACACCTTC. Together with reference TRBV5-4 and TRBJ1-2, the CDR3 gives the full variable domain: ETGVTQSPTHLIKTRGQQVTLRCSSQSGHNTVSWYQQALGQGPQFIFQYYREEENGRGNFPPRFSGLQFPNYSSELNVNALELDDSALYLCASTPSVGGYGYTFGSGTRLTVV.

This sequence joins TRBV5-1 and TRBJ2-1; TRBD2 matches at 7 bases. The CDR3 contains 13 residues. V lost 5 bases and J lost 1; bases outside the gene matches: 0. The V gene's germline CDR1 is SGHRS and CDR2 YFSETQ. This CDR3 reads CASRRGSYNEQFF. The CDR3 DNA sequence: TGCGCCAGCAGGCGGGGGTCCTACAATGAGCAGTTCTTC.

The chain has TRBV7-9 and TRBJ1-1, with a possible D match to TRBD1 (6 bases). Deletions cut 7 bases from V and 3 bases from J, with 21 bases between. The germline V gene encodes CDR1 SEHNR and CDR2 FQNEAQ (reference sequence). The CDR3 consists of 16 residues. DNA for the CDR3: TGTGCCAGCATCAAAGTGTTGAACAGGGTGGACACTGAAGCTTTCTTT. This gives the protein CASIKVLNRVDTEAFF.

The genes are TRBV19 and TRBJ1-5, with 12 bases lining up with TRBD1. CDR1 LNHDA and CDR2 SQIVND come from the germline V gene (reference sequence). V gave up 3 bases and J gave up 6 bases; unmatched junction bases: 3. This CDR3 region has 15 residues. The CDR3 bases are TGTGCCAGTAGTATGGGGACAGGGGGCTTTCAGCCCCAGCATTTT. This encodes CASSMGTGGFQPQHF.

The rearrangement links TRBV19 to TRBJ2-2; the D gene could be TRBD1 or TRBD2 (5 bases each). The V gene's germline CDR1 is LNHDA and CDR2 SQIVND (reference sequence). Between the trimmed V and J ends, which lost 10 bases and 2 bases, there was a span of 11 bases. CDR3 size: 13 residues. The CDR3 nucleotides read TGTGCCACACCGGGACCTAACACCGGGGAGCTGTTTTTT. This gives the protein CATPGPNTGELFF.

This clone was seen a single time. This sequence joins TRBV7-8 and TRBJ2-5, with 11 bases that match TRBD2. The CDR3 loop spans 21 amino acids. V lost 1 base, J lost 2 bases, and 18 bases stayed unmatched. The germline gives CDR1 SGHVS, CDR2 FQNEAQ. The CDR3 DNA sequence: TGTGCCAGCAGCTTAGTCCGTGTTACATTAGCGGGAGGGGAGGAACAAGAGACCCAGTACTTC. It is translated as CASSLVRVTLAGGEEQETQYF.

This rearrangement joins TRBV29-1 to TRBJ1-4, with D unclear. The germline V and J ends were trimmed by 7 bases and 5 bases, with 11 bases remaining between them. CDR3 length: 12 amino acids. Germline values: CDR1 SQVTM, CDR2 ANQGSEA. CDR3 DNA sequence: TGCAGCGCCCTTTCCCCCAATGAAAAACTGTTTTTT. Translated: CSALSPNEKLFF.

V usage is TRBV9 and J usage is TRBJ1-1; the D gene is possibly TRBD1 (6 bases). Trimming removed 4 bases from V and 5 bases from J, with 12 bases in between. The germline CDR1 and CDR2 sequences are SGDLS and YYNGEE. The CDR3 is 13 residues long. The CDR3 reads CASSFRDKTEAFF. The CDR3 DNA follows: TGTGCCAGCAGCTTTCGGGACAAAACTGAAGCTTTCTTT.

The chain recombines TRBV12-3 or TRBV12-4 with TRBJ2-7; 7 nucleotides align to TRBD1. The CDR3 is 13 residues long. V dropped 6 bases and J dropped 5; count of bases not matched to a gene: 7. The CDR3 DNA reads TGTGCCAGCAGCAAGACAGGGTTCGACGAGCAGTACTTC. It is translated as CASSKTGFDEQYF.

The genes are TRBV19 and TRBJ2-1; 10 bases fit TRBD2. The CDR3 contains 15 residues. Looked up from germline, CDR1 is LNHDA and CDR2 is SQIVND (reference sequence). After removal of 6 bases from V and 2 bases from J, the junction contained 4 bases not matched to a gene. The CDR3 here is CASSIGTSAYNEQFF. The DNA of the CDR3 is TGTGCCAGTAGCATCGGGACTAGCGCCTACAATGAGCAGTTCTTC.

The chain recombines TRBV6-5 with TRBJ1-5; 8 nucleotides align to TRBD1. The CDR3 consists of 15 residues. Germline V gives CDR1 MNHEY, CDR2 SVGAGI. Trimming took 0 bases from V and 4 from J; bases not matched to a gene: 2. The CDR3 loop is CASSYSWTGNQPQHF. DNA of the CDR3: TGTGCCAGCAGTTACTCGTGGACAGGGAATCAGCCCCAGCATTTT.

The rearrangement joins TRBV11-2 to TRBJ1-1, with TRBD1 matching 9 bases. V dropped 4 bases and J dropped 4; count of bases not matched to a gene: 4. CDR3 size: 14 residues. The germline gives CDR1 SGHAT, CDR2 FQNNGV. Written as DNA, the CDR3 is TGTGCCAGCAGCTCGGACAGGGGCGGCACTGAAGCTTTCTTT. This codes for CASSSDRGGTEAFF. The full variable domain, rest sourced from reference TRBV11-2 and TRBJ1-1, is EAGVAQSPRYKIIEKRQSVAFWCNPISGHATLYWYQQILGQGPKLLIQFQNNGVVDDSQLPKDRFSAERLKGVDSTLKIQPAKLEDSAVYLCASSSDRGGTEAFFGQGTRLTVV.